The clone carrying this TCR beta chain was observed a single time. The entry originates in a study of blood T cell repertoires in COVID-19. Overall study: PBMCs, B-cell-depleted T cells, or T cells provided the cDNA or gDNA that made up the material.

TCRdb's table, derived via immunoSEQ multiplex PCR, lists solely in-frame clones and lacks some. The sample has over 400,000 clones, around 90% seen once; the top ten hold roughly 7.4%. The CDR3 runs to 15 residues. Germline loops: CDR1 MDHEN, CDR2 SYDVKM. Trimming pared 2 bases from V and 2 bases from J, leaving 12 bases between. The receptor's source is a woman between 50 and 59 years old with COVID-19, enrolled during active disease. The genes are TRBV28 and TRBJ2-5; maybe TRBD2 (6 bases). Sequenced input: peripheral blood. This CDR3 is CASSLTRGVQETQYF. The CDR3 nucleotides are TGTGCCAGCAGTTTAACGCGGGGAGTGCAAGAGACCCAGTACTTC. The variable domain in full, with the rest retrieved from reference TRBV28 and TRBJ2-5, is DVKVTQSSRYLVKRTGEKVFLECVQDMDHENMFWYRQDPGLGLRLIYFSYDVKMKEKGDIPEGYSVSREKKERFSLILESASTNQTSMYLCASSLTRGVQETQYFGPGTRLLVL.